A single sample is the source of the 9 T cell receptor beta chains below, sequenced in a study of control samples from healthy donors and cancer patients. Using immunoSEQ multiplex PCR, the repertoire was profiled, and TCRdb retains in-frame clones only, with some absent. The sample contains 150,000 to 200,000 clones, 91% of which appear only once. The sequenced sample was blood. Every receptor here comes from a woman in her thirties or forties in good health.

The V call is TRBV11-2, the J call TRBJ1-1, with D unclear. Looked up from germline, CDR1 is SGHAT and CDR2 is FQNNGV. CDR3 size: 15 residues. The germline V and J ends were trimmed by 5 bases and 8 bases, with 21 bases remaining between them. CDR3 sequence reads: CASSQVYGVGSEAFF. In DNA, the CDR3 is TGTGCCAGCAGCCAGGTTTATGGGGTGGGGTCCGAAGCTTTCTTT.

The chain uses TRBV29-1 and TRBJ1-2, with D possibly TRBD1 on 5 matching bases. Trimming left V 4 bases short and J 0 bases short, with 21 bases between. CDR1 SQVTM and CDR2 ANQGSEA come from the germline V gene. This CDR3 is built from 17 residues. The CDR3, as DNA: TGCAGCGTTGGTCTCCTTGACAGTTCACGGGCTAACTATGGCTACACCTTC. Encoded protein: CSVGLLDSSRANYGYTF.

The CDR3 DNA is TGTGCCAGCTCACCACCGAATCGTGGCTACACCTTC. It codes for CASSPPNRGYTF. The chain uses TRBV18 and TRBJ1-2, with D unresolved. CDR1 is KGHSH and CDR2 is LQKENI in the germline V gene. Trimming stripped 0 bases from V and 7 bases from J, with 6 bases between. The CDR3 length is 12 residues.

V usage is TRBV6-5 and J usage is TRBJ2-7; the match to TRBD2 covers 10 bases. CDR3 length: 15 residues. Germline lookup yields CDR1 MNHEY and CDR2 SVGAGI. V lost 5 bases to trimming and J lost 1 base; unmatched junction nucleotides: 5. CDR3 protein: CASSRTSGISYEQYF. In nucleotides, the CDR3 is TGTGCCAGCAGTAGGACTAGCGGCATATCCTACGAGCAGTACTTC.

The chain combines TRBV19 with TRBJ2-1; D is uncertain. The CDR3 is 14 amino acids. V was trimmed by 4 bases and J by 3 bases, leaving 10 bases between them. Germline CDR1 reads LNHDA; CDR2 reads SQIVND (reference sequence). The CDR3 reads CASSTPGLYNEQFF. CDR3 sequence (DNA): TGTGCCAGTAGTACACCGGGCCTCTACAATGAGCAGTTCTTC.

The genes are TRBV11-3 and TRBJ1-6; D gene unclear. Trimming removed 5 bases from V and 0 bases from J, with 14 bases in between. The germline gives CDR1 SGHNT, CDR2 YENEEA. The CDR3 covers 17 residues. CDR3 residues: CASSPFEAYSYNSPLHF. The CDR3, as DNA: TGTGCCAGCAGCCCCTTTGAGGCGTACTCCTATAATTCACCCCTCCACTTT.

The chain recombines TRBV12-3 or TRBV12-4 with TRBJ2-3, with D perhaps TRBD1 (5 bases). Trimming shortened V by 3 bases and J by 6 bases, and 10 bases separated the two germline ends. The CDR3 is 13 amino acids. The CDR3 nucleotides are TGTGCCAGCAGTTTTCGGCAGGGCGATACGCAGTATTTT. This sequence encodes CASSFRQGDTQYF.

The chain links TRBV5-1 to TRBJ2-1; TRBD2 matches 7 bases. The V and J ends lost 7 bases and 9 bases, in that order; junction bases with no gene match: 7. Germline V gene lookup returns CDR1 SGHRS and CDR2 YFSETQ. The CDR3 contains 12 residues. CDR3 residues: CASRPGEGEQFF. DNA for the CDR3: TGCGCCAGCCGTCCCGGGGAGGGTGAGCAGTTCTTC.

This rearrangement joins TRBV24-1 to TRBJ1-3; D is perhaps TRBD1 (6 bases). The CDR3 length is 13 residues. Between the trimmed V and J ends, which lost 7 bases and 3 bases, there was a span of 9 bases. Germline values: CDR1 KGHDR, CDR2 SFDVKD. The chain's CDR3 is CATRGAGGNTIYF. For the CDR3, the DNA is TGTGCCACCAGGGGGGCGGGTGGAAACACCATATATTTT.